This is a list of T cell receptor beta chains from one sample in a study of cytomegalovirus exposure and HLA in healthy donors. Generated by immunoSEQ multiplex PCR, the TCRdb table keeps only in-frame clones and is missing some. The sample holds more than 250,000 clones, 86% seen once. Sequencing was done on a sample of PBMCs. The receptors shown here come from a woman aged 18-30 years in good health and CMV-seronegative. CDR3s include the opening cysteine and the closing phenylalanine or tryptophan. D genes are given only for firm matches. The listing skips clone size in some rows; elsewhere it reads once, few, many or a size class.

abundance: -; d_gene: -; j_gene: TRBJ2-3; v_gene: TRBV5-1; CDR3nt: TGCGCCAGCAGCTTGAGCCAGGGAAGCACAGATACGCAGTATTTT; CDR3aa: CASSLSQGSTDTQYF
abundance: -; d_gene: -; j_gene: TRBJ2-3; v_gene: TRBV5-1; CDR3nt: TGCGCCAGCAAGCGGACAGCGGGCACAGATACGCAGTATTTT; CDR3aa: CASKRTAGTDTQYF
abundance: -; d_gene: TRBD2; j_gene: TRBJ2-1; v_gene: TRBV13; CDR3nt: TGTGCCAGCAGCATACGGGGGGCCTACAATGAGCAGTTCTTC; CDR3aa: CASSIRGAYNEQFF
abundance: -; d_gene: -; j_gene: TRBJ2-3; v_gene: TRBV27; CDR3nt: TGTGCCAGCAAGGAGCGCCAACCGTGGGTTACGCAGTATTTT; CDR3aa: CASKERQPWVTQYF
abundance: -; d_gene: -; j_gene: TRBJ2-7; v_gene: TRBV6-6; CDR3nt: TGTGCCAGCAGTCCCCAGACGGGAAGCTCCTACGAGCAGTACTTC; CDR3aa: CASSPQTGSSYEQYF
abundance: once; d_gene: -; j_gene: TRBJ2-7; v_gene: TRBV10-3; CDR3nt: TGTGCCATCAGTGGAGCAGGGGACATCTACGAGCAGTACTTC; CDR3aa: CAISGAGDIYEQYF
abundance: -; d_gene: TRBD2; j_gene: TRBJ2-5; v_gene: TRBV5-4; CDR3nt: TGTGCCAGCAGACTAGCGGGAGAAGAGACCCAGTACTTC; CDR3aa: CASRLAGEETQYF
abundance: -; d_gene: TRBD1; j_gene: TRBJ1-1; v_gene: TRBV7-2; CDR3nt: TGTGCCAGCAGCCCCTCGGACAGGTCAAGAGCTTTCTTT; CDR3aa: CASSPSDRSRAFF
abundance: -; d_gene: -; j_gene: TRBJ2-7; v_gene: TRBV2; CDR3nt: TGTGCCAGCAGTGAAGGACGGCAGGGGAGTTGGCAGTACTTC; CDR3aa: CASSEGRQGSWQYF
abundance: -; d_gene: TRBD2; j_gene: TRBJ2-7; v_gene: TRBV5-4; CDR3nt: TGTGCCAGCAGCTTGCGCGGGAGAATAGGCTCCGAGCAGTACTTC; CDR3aa: CASSLRGRIGSEQYF
abundance: few; d_gene: -; j_gene: TRBJ1-2; v_gene: TRBV2; CDR3nt: TGTGCCAGCATGGTGGGGGCCCCAGGCTACACCTTC; CDR3aa: CASMVGAPGYTF
abundance: -; d_gene: TRBD2; j_gene: TRBJ2-1; v_gene: TRBV11-2; CDR3nt: TGTGCCAGCAGCAAAACCGGGACTAGCGGGAGTGAGCAGTTCTTC; CDR3aa: CASSKTGTSGSEQFF
abundance: -; d_gene: TRBD1; j_gene: TRBJ2-3; v_gene: TRBV18; CDR3nt: TGTGCCAGCTCACCACGGGACAGGGGCGGCACAGATACGCAGTATTTT; CDR3aa: CASSPRDRGGTDTQYF
abundance: -; d_gene: TRBD1; j_gene: TRBJ2-1; v_gene: TRBV29-1; CDR3nt: TGCAGCTCTTCTCGGACAGGTAACAATGAGCAGTTCTTC; CDR3aa: CSSSRTGNNEQFF
abundance: -; d_gene: TRBD2; j_gene: TRBJ2-1; v_gene: TRBV12-5; CDR3nt: TGTGCTAGTGGCCCTGGGGCGGGAGTCTCCAATGAGCAGTTCTTC; CDR3aa: CASGPGAGVSNEQFF
abundance: -; d_gene: TRBD2; j_gene: TRBJ2-7; v_gene: TRBV7-2; CDR3nt: TGTGCCAGCAGCCTCACTAGCGGGAGGAGCTCCTACGAGCAGTACTTC; CDR3aa: CASSLTSGRSSYEQYF
abundance: -; d_gene: TRBD2; j_gene: TRBJ2-7; v_gene: TRBV13; CDR3nt: TGTGCCAGCAGCTTAGGGGAGACTAGCGGGATTACCTACGAGCAGTACTTC; CDR3aa: CASSLGETSGITYEQYF
abundance: -; d_gene: -; j_gene: TRBJ2-1; v_gene: TRBV4-1; CDR3nt: TGCGCCAGCAGCCCACAGTCTCGGAGTAGCGGATACAATGAGCAGTTCTTC; CDR3aa: CASSPQSRSSGYNEQFF
abundance: -; d_gene: TRBD2; j_gene: TRBJ2-1; v_gene: TRBV9; CDR3nt: TGTGCCAGCAGCCCCCGACTAGCGGGAGCTTACAATGAGCAGTTCTTC; CDR3aa: CASSPRLAGAYNEQFF
abundance: few; d_gene: TRBD2; j_gene: TRBJ2-7; v_gene: TRBV6-5; CDR3nt: TGTGCCAGCAGTTACGCCGAACTAGCGGGAGGGTACGAGCAGTACTTC; CDR3aa: CASSYAELAGGYEQYF